Shown below are 3 T cell receptor beta chains from a single sample sequenced in a study of PD-1 blockade in mismatch repair-deficient tumors. Libraries were prepared by immunoSEQ multiplex PCR; TCRdb keeps only in-frame clonotypes and omits some of them. There are 30,000 to 40,000 clones in the sample; 75% to 90% occur only once, and roughly 3.5% lies in the top ten. This sample comprised PBMCs, obtained roughly 6 weeks after starting pembrolizumab. Receptors originate from an adult with mismatch repair-deficient cancer.

CDR3 residues: CASSPRPGAGNTIYF. In DNA form, the CDR3 reads TGCGCCAGCAGCCCCCGGCCAGGGGCAGGAAACACCATATATTTT. V is TRBV5-1 and J is TRBJ1-3, with a possible D match to TRBD1 (6 bases). The germline gives CDR1 SGHRS, CDR2 YFSETQ. V shed 4 bases and J shed 4 bases, with 15 bases lying between them. This CDR3 has 15 residues.

The J gene is TRBJ1-2, the V gene TRBV2; weak D call: TRBD1 (6 bases). Germline-derived CDR1 and CDR2 are SNHLY and FYNNEI. Trimming removed 3 bases from V and 8 bases from J, with 10 bases in between. The CDR3 contains 12 residues. The CDR3 reads CASSDTGIGYTF. The CDR3 region has the DNA TGTGCCAGCAGTGATACAGGGATAGGCTACACCTTC.

The rearrangement links TRBV7-3 to TRBJ2-1; TRBD1 matches 12 bases. This CDR3 comprises 16 residues. Germline V lookup: CDR1 SGHTA, CDR2 FQGTGA. After removal of 6 bases from V and 8 bases from J, the junction contained 11 bases not matched to a gene. CDR3: CASSPTGTGGMDEQFF. In DNA, the CDR3 is TGTGCCAGCAGTCCTACCGGGACAGGGGGCATGGATGAGCAGTTCTTC. Together with reference TRBV7-3 and TRBJ2-1, the CDR3 gives the full variable domain: GAGVSQTPSNKVTEKGKYVELRCDPISGHTALYWYRQSLGQGPEFLIYFQGTGAADDSGLPNDRFFAVRPEGSVSTLKIQRTERGDSAVYLCASSPTGTGGMDEQFFGPGTRLTVL.